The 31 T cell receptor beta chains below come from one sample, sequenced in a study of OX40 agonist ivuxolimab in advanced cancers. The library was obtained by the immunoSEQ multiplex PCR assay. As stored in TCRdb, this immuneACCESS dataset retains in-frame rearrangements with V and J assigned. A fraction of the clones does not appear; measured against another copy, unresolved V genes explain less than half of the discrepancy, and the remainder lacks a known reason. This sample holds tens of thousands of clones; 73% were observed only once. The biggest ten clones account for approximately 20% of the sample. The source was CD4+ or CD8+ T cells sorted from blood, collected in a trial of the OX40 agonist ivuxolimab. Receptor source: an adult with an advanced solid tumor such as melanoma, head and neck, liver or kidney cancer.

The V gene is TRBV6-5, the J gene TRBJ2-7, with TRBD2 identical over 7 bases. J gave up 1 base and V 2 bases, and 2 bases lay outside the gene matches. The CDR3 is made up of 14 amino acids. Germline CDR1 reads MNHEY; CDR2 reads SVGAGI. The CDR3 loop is CASSYGGGSYEQYF. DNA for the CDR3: TGTGCCAGCAGTTACGGGGGGGGGTCCTACGAGCAGTACTTC.

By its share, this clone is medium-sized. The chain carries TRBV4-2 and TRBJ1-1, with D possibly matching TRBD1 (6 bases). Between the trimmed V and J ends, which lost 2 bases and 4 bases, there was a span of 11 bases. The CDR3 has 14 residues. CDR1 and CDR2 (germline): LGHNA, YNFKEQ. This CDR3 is CASSQRAGATEAFF. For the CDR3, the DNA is TGTGCCAGCAGCCAAAGGGCAGGGGCCACTGAAGCTTTCTTT.

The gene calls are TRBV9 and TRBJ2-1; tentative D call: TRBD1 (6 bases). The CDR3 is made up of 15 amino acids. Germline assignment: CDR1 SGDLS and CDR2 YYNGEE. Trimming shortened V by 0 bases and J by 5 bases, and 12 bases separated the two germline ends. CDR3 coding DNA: TGTGCCAGCAGCGTAGGTAACAGGGCAAACAATGAGCAGTTCTTC. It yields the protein CASSVGNRANNEQFF.

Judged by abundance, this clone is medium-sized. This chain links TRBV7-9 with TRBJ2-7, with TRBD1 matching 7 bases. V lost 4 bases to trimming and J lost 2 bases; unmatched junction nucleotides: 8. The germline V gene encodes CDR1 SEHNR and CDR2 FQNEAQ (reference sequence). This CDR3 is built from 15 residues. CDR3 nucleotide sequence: TGTGCCAGCAGCTGGACGGACAGGCCGACCTACGAGCAGTACTTC. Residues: CASSWTDRPTYEQYF.

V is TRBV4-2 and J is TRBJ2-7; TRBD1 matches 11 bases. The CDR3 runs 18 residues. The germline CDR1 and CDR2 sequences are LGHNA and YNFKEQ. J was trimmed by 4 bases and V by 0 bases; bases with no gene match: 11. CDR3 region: CASSQEGAGQGAGYEQYF. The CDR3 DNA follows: TGTGCCAGCAGCCAAGAAGGGGCCGGACAGGGGGCCGGGTACGAGCAGTACTTC.

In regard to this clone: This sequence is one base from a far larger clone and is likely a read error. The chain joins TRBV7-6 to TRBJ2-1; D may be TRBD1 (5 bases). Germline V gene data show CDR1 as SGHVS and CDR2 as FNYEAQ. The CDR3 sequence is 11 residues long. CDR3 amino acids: CAIQQGNGQFF. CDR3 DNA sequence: TGTGCCATCCAGCAGGGCAATGGGCAGTTCTTC.

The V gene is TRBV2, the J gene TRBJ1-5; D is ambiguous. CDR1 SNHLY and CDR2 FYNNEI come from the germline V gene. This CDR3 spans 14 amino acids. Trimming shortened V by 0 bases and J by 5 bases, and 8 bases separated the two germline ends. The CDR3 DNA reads TGTGCCAGCAGTGAAGCGGGCCAGTATCAGCCCCAGCATTTT. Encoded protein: CASSEAGQYQPQHF.

CDR3 loop: CASSPGDRPYLNTEAFF. The CDR3 DNA sequence: TGTGCCAGCAGCCCAGGGGACAGGCCATATCTTAACACTGAAGCTTTCTTT. The chain uses TRBV9 and TRBJ1-1; 8 bases align to TRBD1. The CDR3 runs to 17 residues. Germline assignment: CDR1 SGDLS and CDR2 YYNGEE. The J segment lost 2 bases and the V segment lost 4 bases, leaving 13 bases of the junction unmatched.

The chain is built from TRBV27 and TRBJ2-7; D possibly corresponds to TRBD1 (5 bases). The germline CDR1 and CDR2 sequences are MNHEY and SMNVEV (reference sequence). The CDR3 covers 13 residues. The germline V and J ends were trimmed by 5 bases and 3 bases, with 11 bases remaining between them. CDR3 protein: CASSPTTGYEQYF. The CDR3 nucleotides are TGTGCCAGCAGTCCAACCACAGGCTACGAGCAGTACTTC.

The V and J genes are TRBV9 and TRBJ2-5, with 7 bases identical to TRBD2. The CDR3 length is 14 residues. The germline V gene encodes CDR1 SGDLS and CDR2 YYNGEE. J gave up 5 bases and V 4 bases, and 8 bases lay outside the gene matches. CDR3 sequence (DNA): TGTGCCAGCAGCCCGGGGGGTAGGGCGGAGACCCAGTACTTC. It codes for CASSPGGRAETQYF. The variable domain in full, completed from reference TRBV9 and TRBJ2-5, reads DSGVTQTPKHLITATGQRVTLRCSPRSGDLSVYWYQQSLDQGLQFLIQYYNGEERAKGNILERFSAQQFPDLHSELNLSSLELGDSALYFCASSPGGRAETQYFGPGTRLLVL.

CDR3 sequence reads: CASSQDTGRAYEQYF. The CDR3 nucleotides read TGTGCCAGCAGCCAAGATACGGGGCGAGCCTACGAGCAGTACTTC. V usage is TRBV4-2 and J usage is TRBJ2-7, with D tentatively TRBD1 or TRBD2 (5 bases each). With 0 bases removed from V and 2 bases from J, the gap between germline ends came to 11 bases. Germline lookup yields CDR1 LGHNA and CDR2 YNFKEQ. CDR3 length equals 15 residues.

CDR3 nucleotides: TGTGCCAGCAGCTTGGAAGGGGTATTGAGCGAGCAGTACTTC. Protein product: CASSLEGVLSEQYF. V gene TRBV5-4 combines with J gene TRBJ2-7; a weak D match, TRBD1 (5 bases). Germline CDR1 is SGHNT and CDR2 is YYREEE (reference sequence). The V end lost 0 bases, the J end lost 6 bases, and 13 bases lay between the germline ends. There are 14 residues in the CDR3.

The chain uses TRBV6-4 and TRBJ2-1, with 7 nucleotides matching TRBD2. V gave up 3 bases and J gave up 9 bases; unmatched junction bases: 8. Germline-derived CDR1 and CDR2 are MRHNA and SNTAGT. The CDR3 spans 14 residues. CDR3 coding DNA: TGTGCCAGCAGTGAAGGGAGGGGAGGGAGTGAGCAGTTCTTC. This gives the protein CASSEGRGGSEQFF.

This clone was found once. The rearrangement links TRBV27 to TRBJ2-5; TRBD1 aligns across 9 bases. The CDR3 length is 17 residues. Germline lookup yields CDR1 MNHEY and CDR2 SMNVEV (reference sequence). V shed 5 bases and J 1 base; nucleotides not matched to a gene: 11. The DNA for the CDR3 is TGTGCCAGCAGTCCACTACAGGGGGCGATCTTCCAAGAGACCCAGTACTTC. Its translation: CASSPLQGAIFQETQYF.

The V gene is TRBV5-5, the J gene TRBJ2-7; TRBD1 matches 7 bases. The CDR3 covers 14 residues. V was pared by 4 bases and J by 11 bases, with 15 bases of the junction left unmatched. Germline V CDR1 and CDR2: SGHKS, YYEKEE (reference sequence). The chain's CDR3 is CASSLAGQAGPKYF. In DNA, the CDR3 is TGTGCCAGCAGCCTTGCCGGACAGGCCGGTCCTAAGTACTTC.

CDR3 nucleotide sequence: TGTGCCAGTAGTGCGGGGGGGGAGAGGCAAGCTTTCTTT. Translation gives CASSAGGERQAFF. The chain combines TRBV19 with TRBJ1-1, with D perhaps TRBD1 (5 bases). Trimming removed 5 bases at V and 9 bases at J, with 16 bases between. Per germline, CDR1 LNHDA and CDR2 SQIVND (reference sequence). The CDR3 is 13 residues long.

The CDR3 here is CASSSTGEETQYF. The CDR3 bases are TGTGCCAGCAGCTCCACAGGGGAAGAGACCCAGTACTTC. The rearrangement links TRBV7-3 to TRBJ2-5; 7 bases are a match to TRBD1. Germline values: CDR1 SGHTA, CDR2 FQGTGA. Losses at the gene ends were 4 bases for V and 3 bases for J; bases not matched to a gene: 2. This CDR3 is 13 amino acids long.

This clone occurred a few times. CDR3 nucleotide sequence: TGTGCCTGGAGTGTACGAGATTACGAGCAGTACTTC. Residues: CAWSVRDYEQYF. The chain employs TRBV30 and TRBJ2-7; D call uncertain. Germline loops: CDR1 GTSNPN, CDR2 SVGIG (reference sequence). The length of the CDR3 is 12 residues. V lost 0 bases, J lost 4 bases, and 7 bases lay in between. The whole variable domain, filled in from reference TRBV30 and TRBJ2-7, reads SQTIHQWPATLVQPVGSPLSLECTVEGTSNPNLYWYRQAAGRGLQLLFYSVGIGQISSEVPQNLSASRPQDRQFILSSKKLLLSDSGFYLCAWSVRDYEQYFGPGTRLTVT.

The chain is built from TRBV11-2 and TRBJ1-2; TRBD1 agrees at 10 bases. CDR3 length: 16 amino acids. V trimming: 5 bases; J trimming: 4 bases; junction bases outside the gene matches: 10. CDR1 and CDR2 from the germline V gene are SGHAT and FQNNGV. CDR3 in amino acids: CASSPRQGAGIYGYTF. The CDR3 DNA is TGTGCCAGCAGCCCCCGACAGGGGGCAGGAATCTATGGCTACACCTTC.

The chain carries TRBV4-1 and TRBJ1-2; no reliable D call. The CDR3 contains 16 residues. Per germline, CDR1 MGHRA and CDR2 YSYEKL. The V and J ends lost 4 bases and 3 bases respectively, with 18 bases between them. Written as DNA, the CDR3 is TGCGCCAGCAGCCTTCCCCGGACGGGAACCTACTATGGCTACACCTTC. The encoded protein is CASSLPRTGTYYGYTF.

CDR3 protein: CASSLAPQSEGEQYF. CDR3 bases: TGTGCCAGCAGCTTAGCGCCCCAGTCGGAGGGCGAGCAGTACTTC. The chain is built from TRBV7-9 and TRBJ2-7; TRBD2 is a possible D gene (6 bases). V was clipped by 0 bases and J by 6 bases, with 15 bases between them. The CDR3 is made up of 15 amino acids. Germline V gene lookup returns CDR1 SEHNR and CDR2 FQNEAQ (reference sequence).

CDR3: CASSSGRWGETQYF. For the CDR3, the DNA is TGTGCCAGCAGTTCCGGACGGTGGGGAGAGACCCAGTACTTC. The rearrangement joins TRBV28 to TRBJ2-5; D is uncertain. CDR3 length: 14 residues. From germline, CDR1 is MDHEN and CDR2 SYDVKM. Trimming pared 4 bases from V and 4 bases from J, leaving 13 bases between.

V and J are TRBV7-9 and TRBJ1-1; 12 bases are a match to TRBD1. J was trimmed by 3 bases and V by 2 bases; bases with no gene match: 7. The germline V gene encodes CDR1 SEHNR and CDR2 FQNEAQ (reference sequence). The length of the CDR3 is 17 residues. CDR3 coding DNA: TGTGCCAGCAGCTTACCGCGGGACAGGGGGCTGCACACTGAAGCTTTCTTT. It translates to CASSLPRDRGLHTEAFF. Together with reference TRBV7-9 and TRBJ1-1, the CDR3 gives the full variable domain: DTGVSQNPRHKITKRGQNVTFRCDPISEHNRLYWYRQTLGQGPEFLTYFQNEAQLEKSRLLSDRFSAERPKGSFSTLEIQRTEQGDSAMYLCASSLPRDRGLHTEAFFGQGTRLTVV.

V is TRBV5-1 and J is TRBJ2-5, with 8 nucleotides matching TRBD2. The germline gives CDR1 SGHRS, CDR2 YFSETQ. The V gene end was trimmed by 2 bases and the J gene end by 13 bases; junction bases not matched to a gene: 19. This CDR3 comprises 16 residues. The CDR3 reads CASSFGGEVLIPDMYF. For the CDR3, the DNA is TGCGCCAGCAGCTTCGGGGGGGAGGTATTGATCCCTGACATGTACTTC. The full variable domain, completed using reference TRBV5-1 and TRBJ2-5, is KAGVTQTPRYLIKTRGQQVTLSCSPISGHRSVSWYQQTPGQGLQFLFEYFSETQRNKGNFPGRFSGRQFSNSRSEMNVSTLELGDSALYLCASSFGGEVLIPDMYFGPGTRLLVL.

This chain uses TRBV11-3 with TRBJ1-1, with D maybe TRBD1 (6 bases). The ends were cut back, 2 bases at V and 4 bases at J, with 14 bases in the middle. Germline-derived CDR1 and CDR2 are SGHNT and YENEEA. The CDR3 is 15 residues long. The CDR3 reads CASSLRRGGGTEAFF. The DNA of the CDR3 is TGTGCCAGCAGCTTACGGAGGGGAGGGGGCACTGAAGCTTTCTTT.

CDR3 loop: CASGSSYNEQFF. The CDR3 region has the DNA TGTGCCAGTGGGAGCTCCTACAATGAGCAGTTCTTC. The chain carries TRBV6-5 and TRBJ2-1; TRBD2 might be the D (5 bases). Trimming left V 9 bases short and J 0 bases short, with 6 bases between. The CDR3 is made up of 12 amino acids. Germline V CDR1 and CDR2: MNHEY, SVGAGI.

The CDR3 reads CASSPTGVQDTQYF. CDR3 DNA sequence: TGTGCCAGCAGCCCTACCGGGGTTCAAGATACGCAGTATTTT. The gene calls are TRBV7-3 and TRBJ2-3, with D possibly being TRBD2 (5 bases). There are 14 residues in the CDR3. Trimming left V 5 bases short and J 5 bases short, with 14 bases between. Germline CDR1 SGHTA, CDR2 FQGTGA. Filled out from reference TRBV7-3 and TRBJ2-3, the complete variable domain reads GAGVSQTPSNKVTEKGKYVELRCDPISGHTALYWYRQSLGQGPEFLIYFQGTGAADDSGLPNDRFFAVRPEGSVSTLKIQRTERGDSAVYLCASSPTGVQDTQYFGPGTRLTVL.

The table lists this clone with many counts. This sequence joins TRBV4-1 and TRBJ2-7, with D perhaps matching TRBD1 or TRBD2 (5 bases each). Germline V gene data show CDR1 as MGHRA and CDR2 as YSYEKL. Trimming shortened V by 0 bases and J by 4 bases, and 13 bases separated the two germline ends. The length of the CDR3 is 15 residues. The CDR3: CASSQERDDSYEQYF. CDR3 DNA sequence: TGCGCCAGCAGCCAAGAACGGGACGATAGTTACGAGCAGTACTTC.

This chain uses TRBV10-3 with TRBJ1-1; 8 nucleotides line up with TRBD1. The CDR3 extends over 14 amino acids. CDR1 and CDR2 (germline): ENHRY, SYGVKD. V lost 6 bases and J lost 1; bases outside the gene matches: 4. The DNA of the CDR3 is TGTGCCATCAGGCCGGGACAGGAGAACACTGAAGCTTTCTTT. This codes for CAIRPGQENTEAFF.

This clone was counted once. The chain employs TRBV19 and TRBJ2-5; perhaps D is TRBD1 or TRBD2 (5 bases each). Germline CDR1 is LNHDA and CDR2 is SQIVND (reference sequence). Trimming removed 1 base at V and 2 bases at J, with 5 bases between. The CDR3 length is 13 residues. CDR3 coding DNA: TGTGCCAGTAGTATAGGGGGGCAAGAGACCCAGTACTTC. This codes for CASSIGGQETQYF.

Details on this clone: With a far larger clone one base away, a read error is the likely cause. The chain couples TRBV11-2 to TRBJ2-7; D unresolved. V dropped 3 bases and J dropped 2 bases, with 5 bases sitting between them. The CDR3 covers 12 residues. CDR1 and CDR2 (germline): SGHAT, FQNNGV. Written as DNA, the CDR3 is TGTGCCAGCAGCTTGGACCCCTACGAGCAGTACTTC. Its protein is CASSLDPYEQYF.